These 2 T cell receptor beta chains came from one sample sequenced in a study of T cell responses to AZD1222 COVID-19 vaccine. TCRdb keeps only in-frame clones here, not all; method: immunoSEQ multiplex PCR. In the table there are 120,000 to 150,000 clones, 75% to 90% of which are singletons. The starting material was peripheral blood, obtained on day 0 of AZD1222 vaccination. The receptors stem from an adult in good health.

CDR3 amino acids: CASRTQGAEETQYF. CDR3 DNA sequence: TGTGCCAGCAGGACACAGGGGGCCGAAGAGACCCAGTACTTC. The chain joins TRBV6-5 to TRBJ2-5, with 9 bases matching TRBD1. With V trimmed by 6 bases and J by 3 bases, 5 bases remained unmatched. Germline lookup yields CDR1 MNHEY and CDR2 SVGAGI. This CDR3 is built from 14 residues.

The rearrangement joins TRBV7-3 to TRBJ2-1; D is tentatively TRBD1 or TRBD2 (6 bases each). CDR3 length: 13 residues. The V gene's germline CDR1 is SGHTA and CDR2 FQGTGA. The V end was cut by 2 bases, the J end by 10 bases, with 12 bases between. The CDR3 region is CASSLWGAREQFF. In DNA, the CDR3 is TGTGCCAGCAGCTTATGGGGGGCAAGGGAGCAGTTCTTC.